These T cell receptor beta chains were read from a single sample in a study of T-cell memory formation after mild COVID-19. One entry per CDR3 protein, called by TCRdb with MiXCR from the 5' RACE reads. The data show roughly 200,000 distinct CDR3 sequences, with 9.5% to 10% seen just once and 3.5% to 4% held by the top ten. The sample was PBMCs or a T cell subset sorted from them (not recorded which). The receptors were gathered from a young man who had mild COVID-19 (a few samples of this study predate the infection). Cell type and time point are not known. Each CDR3 is given with its conserved first and last residue. D genes are given only for firm matches. Not all rows give a size; the values are once, few, many and, for expanded clones, a class.

j_call v_call d_call clone_size cdr3_aa cdr3_nt
TRBJ2-3 TRBV12-3/TRBV12-4 TRBD2 - CASRPLGLAGDTQYF TGTGCCAGCAGGCCCCTTGGACTAGCAGGAGATACGCAGTATTTT
TRBJ1-5 TRBV7-2 - - CASSLFRDQPQHF TGTGCCAGCAGCTTGTTCAGGGACCAGCCCCAGCATTTT
TRBJ2-3 TRBV7-2 TRBD1 - CASSLYVSRGWNTQYF TGTGCCAGCAGCTTATATGTGTCCAGGGGGTGGAATACGCAGTATTTT
TRBJ2-5 TRBV5-1 TRBD2 - CASTRTGGGETQYF TGCGCCAGCACCCGCACGGGGGGAGGAGAGACCCAGTACTTC
TRBJ2-5 TRBV6-5 - few CASSFPGAVETQYF TGTGCCAGCAGTTTCCCAGGGGCGGTGGAGACCCAGTACTTC
TRBJ2-1 TRBV5-1 - many CASSSGTFSSYNEQFF TGCGCCAGCAGCTCCGGGACTTTCAGCTCCTACAATGAGCAGTTCTTC
TRBJ2-7 TRBV4-3 TRBD1 few CASSQGDRSTEQYF TGCGCCAGCAGCCAGGGGGACAGATCCACTGAGCAGTACTTC
TRBJ1-2 TRBV5-1 - - CASSPEVGLTGYTF TGCGCCAGCAGCCCGGAGGTGGGTCTGACCGGCTACACCTTC
TRBJ2-1 TRBV20-1 TRBD2 few CSASRSSGADNEQFF TGCAGTGCTAGTAGGTCTAGCGGGGCCGACAATGAGCAGTTCTTC
TRBJ2-1 TRBV7-3 - few CASSLRDGPGNEQFF TGTGCCAGCAGCTTACGGGACGGCCCCGGGAATGAGCAGTTCTTC
TRBJ2-2 TRBV24-1 - few CATSVSGETGELFF TGTGCCACCAGTGTCTCAGGGGAAACCGGGGAGCTGTTTTTT
TRBJ2-2 TRBV25-1 - - CASTGQQELFF TGTGCCAGCACCGGACAGCAGGAGCTGTTTTTT
TRBJ2-5 TRBV7-2 - - CASSLGGAVGETQYF TGTGCCAGCAGCTTAGGCGGCGCGGTGGGTGAGACCCAGTACTTC
TRBJ2-3 TRBV20-1 TRBD1 few CGGQGSGQGEDTQYF TGCGGGGGACAGGGTTCGGGACAGGGGGAAGATACGCAGTATTTT
TRBJ2-5 TRBV2 - - CASSIVGEGTQYF TGTGCCAGCAGTATCGTCGGGGAAGGGACCCAGTACTTC
TRBJ2-2 TRBV18 - few CASSLTRGANTGELFF TGTGCCAGCTCACTGACAAGGGGAGCGAACACCGGGGAGCTGTTTTTT
TRBJ1-5 TRBV6-6 - many CASSSDQPQHF TGTGCCAGCAGCTCTGACCAGCCCCAGCATTTT
TRBJ1-6 TRBV7-9 - many CASSLGRGPNSPLHF TGTGCCAGCAGCTTAGGACGGGGTCCTAATTCACCCCTCCACTTT
TRBJ2-1 TRBV18 - few CASSPNGGAGDEQFF TGTGCCAGCTCACCGAATGGGGGGGCCGGGGATGAGCAGTTCTTC
TRBJ2-3 TRBV4-2 TRBD1 - CASSQGRTGAPTDTQYF TGTGCCAGCAGCCAAGGCAGAACAGGGGCCCCCACAGATACGCAGTATTTT
TRBJ2-3 TRBV2 TRBD2 - CARRTSGGNTQYF TGTGCTCGTCGTACTAGCGGGGGAAATACGCAGTATTTT
TRBJ2-5 TRBV11-3 - - CASSLGDHGQVETQYF TGTGCCAGCAGCTTAGGGGACCACGGGCAGGTAGAGACCCAGTACTTC
TRBJ2-3 TRBV6-2/TRBV6-3 - few CASRLGRILDTQYF TGTGCCAGCAGGTTGGGCCGGATTCTCGATACGCAGTATTTT
TRBJ2-1 TRBV5-6 - - CASSSLGGTYNEQFF TGTGCCAGCAGCTCGCTGGGGGGAACCTACAATGAGCAGTTCTTC
TRBJ2-7 TRBV5-4 - many CASSLALDTREQYF TGTGCCAGCAGCTTGGCCTTAGACACCCGTGAGCAGTACTTC
TRBJ1-1 TRBV18 - - CASSRRGTEAFF TGTGCCAGCTCACGGAGGGGCACTGAAGCTTTCTTT
TRBJ2-6 TRBV19 - few CASSIEGRPGANVLTF TGTGCCAGTAGTATAGAGGGGAGGCCTGGGGCCAACGTCCTGACTTTC
TRBJ1-5 TRBV6-1 - - CASSVLTVGNQPQHF TGTGCCAGCAGTGTATTGACAGTGGGCAATCAGCCCCAGCATTTT
TRBJ2-1 TRBV7-9 - many CASSQEPSYNEQFF TGTGCCAGCAGCCAGGAACCCTCCTACAATGAGCAGTTCTTC
TRBJ2-2 TRBV7-2 - - CASSPISWNTGELFF TGTGCCAGCAGCCCCATATCCTGGAACACCGGGGAGCTGTTTTTT
TRBJ2-5 TRBV7-9 - once CASSPFWTAQETQYF TGTGCCAGCAGCCCCTTTTGGACAGCACAAGAGACCCAGTACTTC
TRBJ1-5 TRBV15 - - CATSLGFQINQPQHF TGTGCCACCAGCCTGGGCTTTCAAATTAATCAGCCCCAGCATTTT
TRBJ2-4 TRBV5-1 - - CASSFTSVTKNIQYF TGCGCCAGCAGCTTTACGTCGGTTACCAAAAACATTCAGTACTTC
TRBJ1-6 TRBV2 - few CASLGGSSYNSPLHF TGTGCCAGCTTGGGCGGGAGCTCCTATAATTCACCCCTCCACTTT
TRBJ1-5 TRBV7-6 - many CASSLYGGTNQPQHF TGTGCCAGCAGCTTGTACGGGGGAACAAATCAGCCCCAGCATTTT
TRBJ2-5 TRBV29-1 - - CSVEQTFRETQYF TGCAGCGTTGAACAGACATTCAGGGAGACCCAGTACTTC
TRBJ1-4 TRBV6-2/TRBV6-3 - few CASSYSKGWGEKLFF TGTGCCAGCAGTTACTCGAAGGGATGGGGTGAAAAACTGTTTTTT
TRBJ2-7 TRBV10-3 - - CAIRRDSYEQYF TGTGCCATCAGGCGGGACTCCTACGAGCAGTACTTC
TRBJ2-7 TRBV4-1 TRBD2 - CASSRSSGGYEQYF TGCGCCAGCAGCCGGTCTAGCGGGGGCTACGAGCAGTACTTC
TRBJ1-6 TRBV5-4 TRBD1 - CASRAGTEDSPLHF TGTGCCAGCAGGGCCGGGACAGAAGATTCACCCCTCCACTTT
TRBJ1-2 TRBV12-3/TRBV12-4 - - CASRPDSNYGYTF TGTGCCAGCAGGCCGGACAGTAACTATGGCTACACCTTC
TRBJ1-1 TRBV20-1 TRBD1 few CSADRGPNTEAFF TGCAGTGCTGACAGGGGGCCGAACACTGAAGCTTTCTTT
TRBJ2-3 TRBV29-1 - - CSVGGITDTQYF TGCAGCGTTGGGGGGATCACAGATACGCAGTATTTT
TRBJ2-7 TRBV10-3 TRBD1 - CAISVGQGHEQYF TGTGCCATCAGTGTGGGACAGGGTCACGAGCAGTACTTC
TRBJ2-3 TRBV7-2 TRBD2 - CASRAPGRGGTDTQYF TGTGCCAGCAGGGCCCCAGGGCGGGGGGGGACAGATACGCAGTATTTT
TRBJ2-2 TRBV7-9 TRBD1 many CASSSWTGSIGELFF TGTGCCAGCAGTTCCTGGACAGGGTCGATCGGGGAGCTGTTTTTT
TRBJ1-3 TRBV5-1 - - CASSQHRGRSSGNTIYF TGCGCCAGCAGCCAGCACCGTGGCAGAAGCTCTGGAAACACCATATATTTT
TRBJ2-3 TRBV7-9 - many CASSRSGGPTDTQYF TGTGCCAGCAGCCGTTCCGGTGGCCCCACAGATACGCAGTATTTT
TRBJ2-3 TRBV29-1 TRBD1 many CSAPRGQGTDTQYF TGCAGCGCCCCCCGGGGACAGGGCACAGATACGCAGTATTTT
TRBJ2-5 TRBV4-3 - many CASSQGGLKETQYF TGCGCCAGCAGCCAAGGCGGGCTAAAAGAGACCCAGTACTTC
TRBJ1-1 TRBV28 - many CASSFWGSGGRGTEAFF TGTGCCAGCAGTTTTTGGGGTTCGGGGGGGCGAGGCACTGAAGCTTTCTTT